Each of the 6 T cell receptor beta chains below was sequenced from the same sample in a study of graft-versus-host responses after intestinal transplantation. The assay was immunoSEQ multiplex PCR, and TCRdb's table has in-frame clones only and misses some. The table lists around 8,000 clones, around 30% of them singletons, with more than 2% in the top ten. Co-plated with 200,000 CFSE-labeled responder cells were 200,000 irradiated, violet-dye-labeled stimulator cells. Here the sequenced sample was alloreactive CD8+ T cells from a mixed lymphocyte reaction culture, taken before intestinal transplant. Regarding subset: CFSE-low proliferating T cells sorted from approximately 6-day pre-transplant mixed lymphocyte reaction (GvH or HvG direction). The receptors stem from a human patient who received an intestinal transplant.

The chain links TRBV29-1 to TRBJ2-4, with 12 positions matching TRBD1. J lost 8 bases, V lost 3 bases, and 8 bases had no gene match. The V gene's germline CDR1 is SQVTM and CDR2 ANQGSEA. The CDR3 length is 15 residues. For the CDR3, the DNA is TGCAGCGTTGAGGAGGGGACAGGGGGCTACGACATTCAGTACTTC. Residues: CSVEEGTGGYDIQYF.

This clone was detected a few times. The chain couples TRBV19 to TRBJ2-7; 11 nucleotides align to TRBD2. The CDR3 loop spans 14 amino acids. After removal of 5 bases from V and 3 bases from J, the junction contained 3 bases not matched to a gene. The germline CDR1 and CDR2 sequences are LNHDA and SQIVND (reference sequence). The CDR3 region is CASSPGTSGYEQYF. Written as DNA, the CDR3 is TGTGCCAGTAGTCCAGGGACTAGCGGCTACGAGCAGTACTTC.

The chain couples TRBV15 to TRBJ2-3; 11 positions agree with TRBD2. Germline V gene lookup returns CDR1 LNHNV and CDR2 YYDKDF (reference sequence). The CDR3 sequence is 15 residues long. V lost 0 bases, J lost 7 bases, and 3 bases stayed unmatched. The CDR3 here is CATSRELAGGYTQYF. CDR3 nucleotide sequence: TGTGCCACCAGCAGAGAGCTAGCGGGGGGCTATACGCAGTATTTT.

The CDR3 coding sequence is TGTGCCAGCAGCATAGGGACTCAGAAATACGAGCAGTACTTC. Amino acid sequence: CASSIGTQKYEQYF. The chain carries TRBV5-4 and TRBJ2-7; weak D call: TRBD2 (6 bases). The CDR3 has 14 amino acids. The germline gives CDR1 SGHNT, CDR2 YYREEE (reference sequence). The V gene lost 4 bases and the J gene lost 4 bases, with 15 bases spanning the gap. The whole variable domain, remainder taken from reference TRBV5-4 and TRBJ2-7, is ETGVTQSPTHLIKTRGQQVTLRCSSQSGHNTVSWYQQALGQGPQFIFQYYREEENGRGNFPPRFSGLQFPNYSSELNVNALELDDSALYLCASSIGTQKYEQYFGPGTRLTVT.

The V call is TRBV6-1, the J call TRBJ2-7, with 8 bases that match TRBD1. The germline CDR1 and CDR2 sequences are MNHNS and SASEGT. This CDR3 has 17 residues. Trimming at V came to 0 bases and at J to 2 bases, leaving 9 bases not matched to a gene. The CDR3: CASSEAVPDRVTYEQYF. The CDR3 DNA reads TGTGCCAGCAGTGAAGCAGTTCCGGACAGGGTGACCTACGAGCAGTACTTC.

V and J are TRBV12-1 and TRBJ2-5; the table's D call, TRBD1, has no DNA check behind it. TRBV12-1 is a documented pseudogene. The CDR3 extends over 16 amino acids. CDR3 nucleotide sequence: TGTGCCAGCAGCTTGCAATCCCGGGACAGGTTCGGGACCCAGTACTTC. It codes for CASSLQSRDRFGTQYF.